This T cell receptor beta chain was found in a study of T cells after yellow fever vaccination. Overall study context: Preparation used SMART-Seq v4 Ultra Low Input for the low-cell-number fractions.

Germline values: CDR1 SGHRS, CDR2 YFSETQ. V gave up 4 bases and J gave up 1 base, with 8 bases separating them. The CDR3 has 14 residues. This clonotype has a count of ten or more. 5'RACE template switching added a universal primer site and UMIs to TCR cDNA. MiXCR, run by TCRdb on the 5' RACE reads, gives a single entry per CDR3 protein. The sample has some 350,000 distinct CDR3 sequences, 8.5% to 10% seen once. This receptor was obtained from a man between 18 and 29 years old who received the YFV17D yellow fever vaccine. Specimen: PBMCs, collected on the day of the first yellow fever vaccination. The chain combines TRBV5-1 with TRBJ2-2; D unresolved. The chain's CDR3 is CASSPYLNTGELFF. The CDR3 nucleotides read TGCGCCAGCAGCCCCTACTTGAACACCGGGGAGCTGTTTTTT.